The 16 T cell receptor beta chains presented below share a single source sample, sequenced in a study of T cell repertoires in cytomegalovirus infection. MiXCR, run by TCRdb on the reads, gives a single entry per CDR3 protein. The profile shows around 800,000 distinct CDR3 sequences, about 30% of them singletons. Their antigens remain unidentified. This specimen consisted of cultured CD8+ T cells from PBMCs, obtained from culture after CMV antigen stimulation. The receptors were sampled from a human donor in good health (CMV status not recorded). Some clones in this sample may be carry-over from other donors' samples.

This clonotype turned up a few times. The chain carries TRBV7-8 and TRBJ2-1; TRBD2 agrees at 7 bases. The germline V gene has CDR1 SGHVS and CDR2 FQNEAQ. Losses at the gene ends were 2 bases for V and 5 bases for J; bases not matched to a gene: 6. The CDR3 covers 15 residues. The CDR3 nucleotides read TGTGCCAGCAGCTTAAGAGTAGCGGGTCACAATGAGCAGTTCTTC. This translates into CASSLRVAGHNEQFF.

The genes are TRBV6-6 and TRBJ2-3; weak D call: TRBD2 (5 bases). In germline, CDR1 is MNHNY, CDR2 SVGAGI (reference sequence). The CDR3 sequence is 14 residues long. The V gene lost 4 bases and the J gene lost 0 bases, with 8 bases spanning the gap. In DNA, the CDR3 is TGTGCCAGCAGTTCGGGGTATAGCACAGATACGCAGTATTTT. This encodes CASSSGYSTDTQYF.

This clonotype was seen at least ten times. The chain is built from TRBV7-8 and TRBJ2-1; 10 bases map to TRBD2. After removal of 7 bases from V and 6 bases from J, the junction contained 6 bases not matched to a gene. There are 14 residues in the CDR3. The germline V gene has CDR1 SGHVS and CDR2 FQNEAQ. CDR3 DNA sequence: TGTGCCAGCAAAAGGACTAGCGGCGGCAATGAGCAGTTCTTC. This codes for CASKRTSGGNEQFF.

This clonotype was counted ten times or more. V gene TRBV7-3 combines with J gene TRBJ2-1; the match to TRBD1 covers 11 bases. The V gene end was trimmed by 1 base and the J gene end by 3 bases; junction bases not matched to a gene: 5. The CDR3 contains 17 residues. Germline V gene data show CDR1 as SGHTA and CDR2 as FQGTGA. The CDR3 spells CASSLRSGQGGYNEQFF. The DNA of the CDR3 is TGTGCCAGCAGCTTAAGGTCGGGACAGGGGGGCTACAATGAGCAGTTCTTC.

V is TRBV14 and J is TRBJ2-7, with 7 positions matching TRBD1. The CDR3 has 15 amino acids. Trimming removed 4 bases from V and 1 base from J; junction bases left unmatched: 7. CDR1 is SGHDN and CDR2 is FVKESK in the germline V gene. The DNA of the CDR3 is TGTGCCAGCAGCCTGACAGGGTCTCCATCCTACGAGCAGTACGTC. Its translation is CASSLTGSPSYEQYV.

The chain joins TRBV3-1 to TRBJ2-3, with 13 bases fitting TRBD2. This CDR3 contains 18 residues. Trimming removed 0 bases from V and 2 bases from J; junction bases left unmatched: 5. Germline lookup yields CDR1 LGHDT and CDR2 YNNKEL (reference sequence). The CDR3 DNA reads TGTGCCAGCAGCCAAGATCCGGGACTAGCGGGAAACACAGATACGCAGTATTTT. Its protein product is CASSQDPGLAGNTDTQYF.

This clonotype came up many times. This chain uses TRBV6-5 with TRBJ1-1; no definite D call. The germline V gene encodes CDR1 MNHEY and CDR2 SVGAGI. This CDR3 contains 16 residues. The ends were cut back, 0 bases at V and 1 base at J, with 12 bases in the middle. Written as DNA, the CDR3 is TGTGCCAGCAGTTACTCGAGAAGGTATCGGAACACTGAAGCTTTCTTT. Its translation is CASSYSRRYRNTEAFF.

The rearrangement joins TRBV5-6 to TRBJ2-4, with D possibly called TRBD1 or TRBD2 (5 bases each). The germline V gene encodes CDR1 SGHDT and CDR2 YYEEEE. There are 16 residues in the CDR3. V dropped 0 bases and J dropped 6 bases, with 16 bases sitting between them. CDR3 in amino acids: CASSLGVGDLGNIQYF. The DNA for the CDR3 is TGTGCCAGCAGCTTGGGGGTGGGGGACCTGGGAAACATTCAGTACTTC. Full variable domain (missing parts from reference TRBV5-6 and TRBJ2-4): DAGVTQSPTHLIKTRGQQVTLRCSPKSGHDTVSWYQQALGQGPQFIFQYYEEEERQRGNFPDRFSGHQFPNYSSELNVNALLLGDSALYLCASSLGVGDLGNIQYFGAGTRLSVL.

This chain uses TRBV10-3 with TRBJ2-3; D uncertain. The germline V and J ends were trimmed by 4 bases and 4 bases, with 9 bases remaining between them. Germline V CDR1 and CDR2: ENHRY, SYGVKD. This CDR3 has 13 residues. The CDR3 spells CAISGTSSDTQYF. The CDR3 DNA reads TGTGCCATCAGTGGGACCTCCTCAGATACGCAGTATTTT.

V usage is TRBV7-8 and J usage is TRBJ1-2, with 9 bases lining up with TRBD1. The CDR3 has 14 amino acids. Per germline, CDR1 SGHVS and CDR2 FQNEAQ. With 2 bases clipped from V and 6 bases from J, the junction kept 4 bases outside the gene matches. The CDR3 spells CASSLRDREHGYTF. In DNA, the CDR3 is TGTGCCAGCAGCTTAAGGGACAGGGAACATGGCTACACCTTC.

There are a few counts of this clonotype. V gene TRBV28 combines with J gene TRBJ2-7; D is possibly TRBD1 (5 bases). The V gene lost 5 bases and the J gene lost 0 bases, with 8 bases spanning the gap. This CDR3 contains 13 residues. CDR1 and CDR2 from the germline V gene are MDHEN and SYDVKM. The CDR3 DNA is TGTGCCAGCAGTCCGGACACCTCCTACGAGCAGTACGTC. It codes for CASSPDTSYEQYV.

This chain connects TRBV7-9 to TRBJ1-5; a weak D match, TRBD1 (5 bases). Germline CDR1 SEHNR, CDR2 FQNEAQ (reference sequence). Trimming stripped 6 bases from V and 6 bases from J, with 18 bases between. The CDR3 contains 15 residues. CDR3 protein: CASSPTGGGVQPQHF. CDR3 bases: TGTGCCAGCAGTCCGACGGGCGGGGGGGTTCAGCCCCAGCATTTT. The whole variable domain, filled in from reference TRBV7-9 and TRBJ1-5, reads DTGVSQNPRHKITKRGQNVTFRCDPISEHNRLYWYRQTLGQGPEFLTYFQNEAQLEKSRLLSDRFSAERPKGSFSTLEIQRTEQGDSAMYLCASSPTGGGVQPQHFGDGTRLSIL.

To note about this clonotype: This may arise from a read error, as a much more abundant clone is one base away. The genes are TRBV7-2 and TRBJ2-7; tentative D call: TRBD1 (6 bases). This CDR3 is 14 amino acids long. Trimming removed 10 bases from V and 4 bases from J, with 20 bases in between. The V gene's germline CDR1 is SGHTA and CDR2 FQGNSA. The DNA for the CDR3 is TGTGCCAACAGTAGAAGACAGGACCGATACGAGCAGTACTTC. Translated, it gives CANSRRQDRYEQYF.

The chain has TRBV4-1 and TRBJ2-4; D not certain. The CDR3 loop spans 16 amino acids. Deletions cut 0 bases from V and 6 bases from J, with 15 bases between. The germline V gene encodes CDR1 MGHRA and CDR2 YSYEKL. The CDR3 reads CASSQDPPSLGNIQYF. CDR3 in DNA: TGCGCCAGCAGCCAAGATCCACCGAGCTTGGGAAACATTCAGTACTTC.

This clonotype was observed a few times. This sequence joins TRBV7-8 and TRBJ2-5; 14 bases map to TRBD2. The CDR3 is 16 amino acids. Looked up from germline, CDR1 is SGHVS and CDR2 is FQNEAQ. J was trimmed by 7 bases and V by 5 bases; bases with no gene match: 9. This chain's CDR3 is CASSPYGTSGGWTQYF. CDR3 nucleotides: TGTGCCAGCAGCCCCTACGGGACTAGCGGGGGTTGGACCCAGTACTTC. Full variable domain (rest looked up from reference TRBV7-8 and TRBJ2-5): GAGVSQSPRYKVAKRGQDVALRCDPISGHVSLFWYQQALGQGPEFLTYFQNEAQLDKSGLPSDRFFAERPEGSVSTLKIQRTQQEDSAVYLCASSPYGTSGGWTQYFGPGTRLLVL.

This clonotype has a count of ten or more. The V and J genes are TRBV7-9 and TRBJ2-1, with a possible D match to TRBD2 (5 bases). Trimming took 5 bases from V and 3 from J, leaving 8 bases between them. CDR1 SEHNR and CDR2 FQNEAQ come from the germline V gene (reference sequence). This CDR3 comprises 13 residues. The CDR3 DNA follows: TGTGCCAGCAGCGCCGGACTCTACAATGAGCAGTTCTTC. It is translated as CASSAGLYNEQFF.